This note documents a single TCR beta chain sequence. The data are from a study of blood T cell repertoires in COVID-19. In the study overall: T cells, B-cell-depleted T cells, or PBMCs supplied cDNA or gDNA.

The assay was immunoSEQ multiplex PCR, and TCRdb's table has in-frame clones only and misses some. The sample carries about 42,000 clones, around nine tenths recorded once. V gave up 1 base and J gave up 5 bases, with 6 bases separating them. This CDR3 spans 13 amino acids. The material sequenced was peripheral blood. The receptor's source is a human donor in a cohort sampled during active COVID-19. V usage is TRBV12-3 or TRBV12-4 and J usage is TRBJ1-5; no definite D call. The CDR3 region is CASSLEAYQPQHF. The CDR3 nucleotides are TGTGCCAGCAGTTTAGAAGCATATCAGCCCCAGCATTTT.